These 30 T cell receptor beta chains came from one sample sequenced in a study of patients and donors after allogeneic stem cell transplantation (dated by TCRdb to 2018 to 2020). Library generation was performed with RT-PCR. The run used a NextSeq 550. The raw public reads went through TCRdb reprocessing: fastp at Q25, MiXCR clone calling, in-frame beta chains kept. Merged by CDR3 protein, the rows form single entries marked with the most common genes and DNA. The table for this sample lists about 230,000 distinct CDR3 sequences; 14% of them were counted only once. Around a tenth of the sample comes from the top ten. The material sequenced was blood, either unsorted or a sorted T cell fraction (not recorded which). The origin of the receptors is a human donor who was either an allogeneic HSCT recipient or a stem cell or donor lymphocyte infusion donor (not recorded which). It is not recorded whose cells these are; they may come from a transplant donor.

This rearrangement joins TRBV5-6 to TRBJ2-7; D may correspond to TRBD1 or TRBD2 (5 bases each). The germline V gene encodes CDR1 SGHDT and CDR2 YYEEEE. V lost 0 bases, J lost 0 bases, and 16 bases lay in between. There are 17 residues in the CDR3. The DNA for the CDR3 is TGTGCCAGCAGCTTGGAGGTGGGACGGGCTTACTCCTACGAGCAGTACTTC. Its translation is CASSLEVGRAYSYEQYF.

The rearrangement joins TRBV20-1 to TRBJ2-5; D not resolved. The CDR3 runs to 15 residues. Germline V gene sequence: CDR1 DFQATT, CDR2 SNEGSKA (reference sequence). Trimming left V 0 bases short and J 6 bases short, with 17 bases between. CDR3 in amino acids: CSARDLDSLSQTQYF. The CDR3 region has the DNA TGCAGTGCTAGAGACCTCGACTCCCTTAGTCAGACCCAGTACTTC.

This clonotype was detected ten times or more. The rearrangement links TRBV5-1 to TRBJ2-3; D is uncertain. Trimming left V 4 bases short and J 0 bases short, with 12 bases between. There are 15 residues in the CDR3. In germline, CDR1 is SGHRS, CDR2 YFSETQ. CDR3 loop: CASSNDTTSTDTQYF. CDR3 DNA: TGCGCCAGCAGCAATGACACGACCAGCACAGATACGCAGTATTTT.

The gene calls are TRBV20-1 and TRBJ2-7; a weak D match, TRBD2 (7 bases). The CDR3 has 14 amino acids. V was shortened by 5 bases and J by 0 bases, with 14 bases between the two germline ends. Germline V gene data show CDR1 as DFQATT and CDR2 as SNEGSKA (reference sequence). CDR3: CSAPPGGRSYEQYF. CDR3 coding DNA: TGCAGTGCTCCTCCGGGGGGCCGCTCCTACGAGCAGTACTTC.

The chain is built from TRBV30 and TRBJ1-2; TRBD1 is a possible D gene (6 bases). The CDR3 spans 11 residues. Germline V gene data show CDR1 as GTSNPN and CDR2 as SVGIG (reference sequence). The V end was cut by 2 bases, the J end by 6 bases, with 7 bases between. Written as DNA, the CDR3 is TGTGCCTGGAGTCACAGGGATGGCTACACCTTC. Translated, it gives CAWSHRDGYTF.

Only a few counts were recorded for this clonotype. The chain joins TRBV6-5 to TRBJ2-7; maybe TRBD1 (5 bases). Trimming pared 4 bases from V and 4 bases from J, leaving 17 bases between. CDR3 size: 15 residues. CDR1 and CDR2 from the germline V gene are MNHEY and SVGAGI. CDR3: CASSSLSGIRYEQYF. In nucleotides, the CDR3 is TGTGCCAGCAGTTCGCTTTCAGGGATCCGATACGAGCAGTACTTC.

A few counts support this clonotype. The V gene is TRBV18, the J gene TRBJ1-2, with unresolved D. Per the germline V gene, CDR1 is KGHSH and CDR2 is LQKENI. V was clipped by 2 bases and J by 4 bases, with 11 bases between them. The CDR3 contains 14 residues. CDR3 sequence: CASSPEIRRYGYTF. CDR3 coding DNA: TGTGCCAGCTCACCAGAGATTCGGCGCTATGGCTACACCTTC.

This chain joins TRBV4-2 and TRBJ2-3; 10 bases match TRBD2. The CDR3 length is 18 residues. The V gene's germline CDR1 is LGHNA and CDR2 YNFKEQ. V shed 1 base, J shed 0 bases, and the junction held 7 bases outside the gene matches. The CDR3 DNA sequence: TGTGCCAGCAGCCAAGCGTCAGCGGGAGGGCCTAGCACAGATACGCAGTATTTT. This encodes CASSQASAGGPSTDTQYF.

The chain couples TRBV3-1 to TRBJ1-2; D call uncertain. V gave up 0 bases and J gave up 4 bases, with 12 bases separating them. The CDR3 has 15 residues. Germline CDR1 and CDR2: LGHDT and YNNKEL (reference sequence). The chain's CDR3 is CASSQDLWNLYGYTF. CDR3 DNA sequence: TGTGCCAGCAGCCAAGATTTATGGAATCTCTATGGCTACACCTTC.

This rearrangement joins TRBV3-1 to TRBJ1-2; D is uncertain. The CDR3 has 15 residues. CDR1 and CDR2 from the germline V gene are LGHDT and YNNKEL (reference sequence). The V and J ends lost 2 bases and 5 bases respectively, with 15 bases between them. The CDR3 sequence is CASSQRLTTGYGYTF. CDR3 DNA sequence: TGTGCCAGCAGCCAAAGACTTACAACGGGGTATGGCTACACCTTC. Combining the CDR3 with reference TRBV3-1 and TRBJ1-2 gives the whole variable domain DTAVSQTPKYLVTQMGNDKSIKCEQNLGHDTMYWYKQDSKKFLKIMFSYNNKELIINETVPNRFSPKSPDKAHLNLHINSLELGDSAVYFCASSQRLTTGYGYTFGSGTRLTVV.

The V gene is TRBV7-9, the J gene TRBJ2-3; D may be TRBD1 or TRBD2 (5 bases each). The germline V gene has CDR1 SEHNR and CDR2 FQNEAQ (reference sequence). The CDR3 length is 15 residues. The ends were cut back, 1 base at V and 2 bases at J, with 10 bases in the middle. The DNA of the CDR3 is TGTGCCAGCAGCTTAGAAGGGACCCCCACAGATACGCAGTATTTT. This encodes CASSLEGTPTDTQYF.

This chain uses TRBV12-3 or TRBV12-4 with TRBJ2-7; 7 bases agree with TRBD2. The CDR3 consists of 18 residues. The ends lost 5 bases at V and 6 bases at J; junction bases unmatched: 22. The CDR3 reads CASSVGFERGLGAFEQYF. The DNA of the CDR3 is TGTGCCAGCAGTGTCGGGTTCGAGCGGGGTTTAGGGGCCTTCGAGCAGTACTTC.

This clonotype has ten or more counts. This rearrangement joins TRBV7-2 to TRBJ2-2, with D perhaps TRBD1 or TRBD2 (5 bases each). Germline CDR1 SGHTA, CDR2 FQGNSA. V gave up 0 bases and J gave up 0 bases, with 5 bases separating them. The CDR3 length is 15 residues. CDR3 sequence reads: CASSLAGANTGELFF. The DNA for the CDR3 is TGTGCCAGCAGCTTAGCGGGGGCGAACACCGGGGAGCTGTTTTTT.

The V gene is TRBV29-1, the J gene TRBJ2-3; D is undetermined. CDR1 is SQVTM and CDR2 is ANQGSEA in the germline V gene. This CDR3 has 11 amino acids. Deletions cut 3 bases from V and 5 bases from J, with 6 bases between. The CDR3 DNA sequence: TGCAGCGTTGATTCTCTAGATACGCAGTATTTT. Translation gives CSVDSLDTQYF.

The rearrangement joins TRBV18 to TRBJ2-5; 7 bases are a match to TRBD1. Trimming at V came to 3 bases and at J to 4 bases, leaving 5 bases not matched to a gene. Germline CDR1 reads KGHSH; CDR2 reads LQKENI. This CDR3 is built from 14 residues. Here the CDR3 DNA reads TGTGCCAGCTCACCCCGAGGGGGCAGAGAGACCCAGTACTTC. It encodes CASSPRGGRETQYF.

A few counts support this clonotype. The chain recombines TRBV20-1 with TRBJ2-3, with 15 positions matching TRBD2. The germline gives CDR1 DFQATT, CDR2 SNEGSKA (reference sequence). J gave up 4 bases and V 5 bases, and 10 bases lay outside the gene matches. The CDR3 spans 17 residues. CDR3 protein: CSAGPGLAGGGADTQYF. CDR3 sequence (DNA): TGCAGTGCTGGACCGGGACTAGCGGGAGGTGGCGCAGATACGCAGTATTTT.

This clonotype occurred many times. The chain is built from TRBV12-3 or TRBV12-4 and TRBJ2-7; 9 bases match TRBD2. This CDR3 has 14 amino acids. V was pared by 6 bases and J by 5 bases, with 8 bases of the junction left unmatched. CDR3 nucleotide sequence: TGTGCCAGCAGCTCTAGCGGGGCTCGGAACGAGCAGTACTTC. Translation gives CASSSSGARNEQYF.

There are many counts of this clonotype. This rearrangement joins TRBV5-6 to TRBJ1-1; D not certain. V lost 6 bases and J lost 1, with 13 bases in between. The germline CDR1 and CDR2 sequences are SGHDT and YYEEEE. The CDR3 loop spans 14 amino acids. CDR3 DNA: TGTGCCAGCACAATCTCAAGCTGGAACACTGAAGCTTTCTTT. Translated, it gives CASTISSWNTEAFF.

This clonotype has more than one count but fewer than ten. The chain has TRBV19 and TRBJ1-5; unclear D gene. Germline V gene lookup returns CDR1 LNHDA and CDR2 SQIVND (reference sequence). The V and J ends lost 5 bases and 2 bases respectively, with 13 bases between them. The CDR3 loop spans 15 amino acids. The CDR3 spells CASSSRDSGNQPQHF. The CDR3 coding sequence is TGTGCCAGTAGTTCACGGGATAGTGGCAATCAGCCCCAGCATTTT.

The sample holds a few counts of this clonotype. The CDR3 loop reads CSAITDRNTGELFF. In DNA form, the CDR3 reads TGCAGTGCTATCACGGACAGGAACACCGGGGAGCTGTTTTTT. V usage is TRBV20-1 and J usage is TRBJ2-2, with a tentative D call TRBD1 (6 bases). Trimming shortened V by 4 bases and J by 1 base, and 10 bases separated the two germline ends. The CDR3 is 14 amino acids. The germline gives CDR1 DFQATT, CDR2 SNEGSKA (reference sequence).

This clonotype was observed at least ten times. The J gene is TRBJ1-2, the V gene TRBV10-3; TRBD1 aligns across 7 bases. The CDR3 spans 13 residues. CDR1 is ENHRY, CDR2 SYGVKD, per germline. The junction had 3 bases not matched to a gene; V was cut back by 3 bases and J by 5 bases. DNA of the CDR3: TGTGCCATCAGTGATTCGACAGGGTATGGCTACACCTTC. Translated, it gives CAISDSTGYGYTF.

This clonotype has only a few counts. V usage is TRBV5-5 and J usage is TRBJ2-4; D uncertain. The germline V gene has CDR1 SGHKS and CDR2 YYEKEE (reference sequence). Trimming removed 0 bases from V and 2 bases from J, with 12 bases in between. The CDR3 is 16 amino acids. The CDR3 coding sequence is TGTGCCAGCAGCTTGGATATCGTGGCAACCAAAAACATTCAGTACTTC. Protein: CASSLDIVATKNIQYF.

The chain joins TRBV12-3 or TRBV12-4 to TRBJ2-2; 8 bases line up with TRBD1. V was clipped by 6 bases and J by 3 bases; unmatched bases: 6. The CDR3 is 15 amino acids. The DNA for the CDR3 is TGTGCCAGCAGACCAGGGGGCGCGCACACCGGGGAGCTGTTTTTT. The encoded protein is CASRPGGAHTGELFF.

In its sample, this clonotype was seen a few times. The chain joins TRBV7-3 to TRBJ2-2; no reliable D call. Germline CDR1 and CDR2: SGHTA and FQGTGA. CDR3 length equals 14 residues. V lost 2 bases, J lost 6 bases, and 10 bases lay in between. CDR3 in amino acids: CASSLGAGSGELFF. CDR3 sequence (DNA): TGTGCCAGCAGCTTAGGAGCTGGGTCCGGGGAGCTGTTTTTT.

The chain is built from TRBV5-1 and TRBJ1-6, with a tentative D call TRBD1 (5 bases). The germline V and J ends were trimmed by 3 bases and 8 bases, with 15 bases remaining between them. In germline, CDR1 is SGHRS, CDR2 YFSETQ. The CDR3 has 15 residues. Here the CDR3 reads CASSSAGDGDSPLHF. Written as DNA, the CDR3 is TGCGCCAGCAGCTCGGCGGGGGACGGGGATTCACCCCTCCACTTT.

This clonotype was seen a few times. The chain combines TRBV12-3 or TRBV12-4 with TRBJ1-2; D gene ambiguous. Between the trimmed V and J ends, which lost 2 bases and 6 bases, there was a span of 10 bases. This CDR3 comprises 13 residues. The CDR3 DNA reads TGTGCCAGCAGTTTACCGGGAGGACATGGCTACACCTTC. This encodes CASSLPGGHGYTF.

The sample holds many counts of this clonotype. The CDR3 sequence is CASSQDGLAGVEETQYF. CDR3 nucleotide sequence: TGTGCCAGCAGCCAAGATGGTCTAGCGGGAGTGGAAGAGACCCAGTACTTC. The genes are TRBV4-2 and TRBJ2-5, with 10 nucleotides matching TRBD2. The J segment lost 3 bases and the V segment lost 0 bases, leaving 7 bases of the junction unmatched. The germline V gene encodes CDR1 LGHNA and CDR2 YNFKEQ. The CDR3 covers 17 residues.

This clonotype has a handful of counts. The rearrangement uses TRBV29-1 and TRBJ2-2; the match to TRBD2 covers 15 bases. The CDR3 has 16 amino acids. Germline loops: CDR1 SQVTM, CDR2 ANQGSEA. Trimming cost V 7 bases and J 5 bases; bases outside gene matches: 8. The CDR3 DNA follows: TGCAGCGCATCGGGACTAGCGGGAGGTAATACCGGGGAGCTGTTTTTT. Translated, it gives CSASGLAGGNTGELFF.

The chain combines TRBV30 with TRBJ1-1, with 11 bases identical to TRBD1. Losses at the gene ends were 2 bases for V and 5 bases for J; bases not matched to a gene: 4. The CDR3 has 14 residues. Germline V CDR1 and CDR2: GTSNPN, SVGIG (reference sequence). In DNA, the CDR3 is TGTGCCTGGAGTCCAGGACAGGGGGCGACTGAAGCTTTCTTT. It specifies CAWSPGQGATEAFF.

J is TRBJ1-2 and V is TRBV21-1; TRBD1, the table's D call, lacks a check against the DNA. TRBV21-1 counts as a pseudogene. This CDR3 contains 16 residues. CDR3 sequence (DNA): TGTGCCAGCAGCAAAGTCTGGGGGGGGACAGGGCATGGCTACACCTTC. Translation: CASSKVWGGTGHGYTF.